These 8 T cell receptor beta chains were all obtained from the same sample, sequenced in a study of blood T cell repertoires in COVID-19. This table comes from immunoSEQ multiplex PCR, and its TCRdb copy is limited to in-frame clones, with some not included. The repertoire holds roughly 100,000 clones, with 89% as singletons. Sequenced sample: peripheral blood. The receptors come from an elderly woman in a cohort sampled during active COVID-19.

This chain uses TRBV20-1 with TRBJ2-1; D is ambiguous. Trimming shortened V by 0 bases and J by 7 bases, and 4 bases separated the two germline ends. The germline V gene has CDR1 DFQATT and CDR2 SNEGSKA (reference sequence). The CDR3 length is 11 residues. CDR3 amino acids: CSARDPNEQFF. The CDR3 DNA follows: TGCAGTGCTAGAGATCCGAATGAGCAGTTCTTC.

The chain employs TRBV3-1 (or the pseudogene TRBV3-2) and TRBJ1-1, with 7 bases that match TRBD1. The CDR3 runs 13 residues. After removal of 1 base from V and 9 bases from J, the junction contained 5 bases not matched to a gene. Germline values: CDR1 LGHDT, CDR2 YNNKEL (reference sequence). CDR3 protein: CASSQGQGSKAFF. CDR3 DNA sequence: TGTGCCAGCAGCCAAGGACAGGGCTCTAAAGCTTTCTTT.

The rearrangement joins TRBV19 to TRBJ1-5, with 8 bases aligning to TRBD1. With 6 bases clipped from V and 11 bases from J, the junction kept 15 bases outside the gene matches. The CDR3 contains 15 residues. Per the germline V gene, CDR1 is LNHDA and CDR2 is SQIVND (reference sequence). The CDR3 region has the DNA TGTGCCAGTAGACCCCTTGGACAGGGCCGGGGGGCCCAGCATTTT. It is translated as CASRPLGQGRGAQHF.

The CDR3 is CASSKSGRGTGELFF. CDR3 coding DNA: TGTGCCAGCAGCAAGAGCGGGAGGGGCACCGGGGAGCTGTTTTTT. The V and J genes are TRBV5-4 and TRBJ2-2; 10 nucleotides match TRBD2. Trimming at V came to 4 bases and at J to 4 bases, leaving 4 bases not matched to a gene. CDR3 length equals 15 residues. Per the germline V gene, CDR1 is SGHNT and CDR2 is YYREEE (reference sequence).

This chain uses TRBV5-6 with TRBJ1-2; D unresolved. CDR3 length: 12 amino acids. V dropped 3 bases and J dropped 8 bases, with 11 bases sitting between them. Germline V gene data show CDR1 as SGHDT and CDR2 as YYEEEE. In DNA, the CDR3 is TGTGCCAGCAGCTACTGGGCAGGAGGCTACACCTTC. This codes for CASSYWAGGYTF.

The chain is built from TRBV7-2 and TRBJ2-1; D perhaps matches TRBD1 (7 bases). Germline CDR1 is SGHTA and CDR2 is FQGNSA. The CDR3 spans 13 residues. V lost 6 bases to trimming and J lost 6 bases, with 12 bases between them. CDR3 nucleotides: TGTGCCAGCAGGTTGCAGGGGGGCAATGAGCAGTTCTTC. Protein product: CASRLQGGNEQFF.

The chain couples TRBV19 to TRBJ2-5; TRBD2 might be the D (5 bases). Germline lookup yields CDR1 LNHDA and CDR2 SQIVND (reference sequence). V was cut by 8 bases and J by 4 bases, with 14 bases left in between. The length of the CDR3 is 13 residues. CDR3 loop: CASYDRRGETQYF. CDR3 DNA: TGTGCCAGTTACGACCGCCGGGGAGAGACCCAGTACTTC.

The J gene is TRBJ1-2, the V gene TRBV18; no clear D gene. Trimming left V 4 bases short and J 6 bases short, with 6 bases between. The germline CDR1 and CDR2 sequences are KGHSH and LQKENI. This CDR3 region has 11 residues. As DNA, the CDR3 is TGTGCCAGCTCACAACAGCATGGCTACACCTTC. This encodes CASSQQHGYTF. Supplemented by reference TRBV18 and TRBJ1-2, the full variable domain reads NAGVMQNPRHLVRRRGQEARLRCSPMKGHSHVYWYRQLPEEGLKFMVYLQKENIIDESGMPKERFSAEFPKEGPSILRIQQVVRGDSAAYFCASSQQHGYTFGSGTRLTVV.